One sample yielded the 27 T cell receptor beta chains listed below, sequenced in a study of T cells after yellow fever vaccination. TCRdb re-called the 5' RACE reads through MiXCR, storing one row per CDR3 protein. The sample contains 300,000 to 350,000 distinct CDR3 sequences, around 11% of which appear only once. Sequenced here: CD4+ T cells sorted from PBMCs, sampled 45 days after the yellow fever booster vaccination. Receptors originate from a man younger than 35 who received the YFV17D yellow fever vaccine.

This clonotype was detected a few times. The CDR3 bases are TGCGCCAGCAGCCGAGGACAGTTAGAAGAGACCCAGTACTTC. It is translated as CASSRGQLEETQYF. The chain recombines TRBV5-1 with TRBJ2-5, with D possibly TRBD1 on 6 matching bases. CDR3 length: 14 amino acids. Trimming shortened V by 4 bases and J by 3 bases, and 13 bases separated the two germline ends. CDR1 and CDR2 from the germline V gene are SGHRS and YFSETQ.

This clonotype appeared many times. The chain employs TRBV5-6 and TRBJ1-1; the D gene is possibly TRBD1 (5 bases). The V end lost 4 bases, the J end lost 8 bases, and 24 bases lay between the germline ends. The CDR3 is 16 amino acids. CDR1 and CDR2 from the germline V gene are SGHDT and YYEEEE. This chain's CDR3 is CASSPWPAGQTFEAFF. CDR3 in DNA: TGTGCCAGCAGCCCTTGGCCGGCAGGGCAGACTTTCGAAGCTTTCTTT.

The chain has TRBV7-8 and TRBJ2-5, with D possibly matching TRBD2 (6 bases). This CDR3 spans 18 amino acids. CDR1 is SGHVS, CDR2 FQNEAQ, per germline. The V end lost 5 bases, the J end lost 2 bases, and 24 bases lay between the germline ends. The CDR3 region has the DNA TGTGCCAGCAGCCTCGCGGGTAGAACTAGCCGAGGGCAAGAGACCCAGTACTTC. Protein: CASSLAGRTSRGQETQYF.

This chain connects TRBV20-1 to TRBJ1-1, with D possibly matching TRBD1 (5 bases). There are 15 residues in the CDR3. Germline CDR1 is DFQATT and CDR2 is SNEGSKA (reference sequence). The V end was cut by 6 bases, the J end by 6 bases, with 23 bases between. The CDR3 DNA sequence: TGCAGTGCGCCGAGTACCTCCAAGGGCAGGGCTGAAGCTTTCTTT. Its translation is CSAPSTSKGRAEAFF.

This clonotype was observed a few times. This chain uses TRBV27 with TRBJ2-7; D not certain. This CDR3 has 13 amino acids. Trimming removed 2 bases at V and 2 bases at J, with 7 bases between. Looked up from germline, CDR1 is MNHEY and CDR2 is SMNVEV (reference sequence). The CDR3 spells CASSLLPTYEQYF. CDR3 in DNA: TGTGCCAGCAGTTTACTACCAACCTACGAGCAGTACTTC.

This chain connects TRBV12-3 or TRBV12-4 to TRBJ1-3, with a tentative D call TRBD1 (5 bases). This CDR3 has 14 amino acids. The V and J ends lost 5 bases and 4 bases respectively, with 12 bases between them. In DNA form, the CDR3 reads TGTGCCAGCAGTGCGCAGGGATCCGGAAACACCATATATTTT. Protein product: CASSAQGSGNTIYF.

This clonotype came up a few times. The rearrangement uses TRBV11-2 and TRBJ2-7; D is possibly TRBD2 (6 bases). The CDR3 contains 14 residues. The germline V gene encodes CDR1 SGHAT and CDR2 FQNNGV. Trimming removed 5 bases from V and 4 bases from J, with 15 bases in between. The CDR3 sequence is CASSPARRVYEQYV. The CDR3 DNA reads as TGTGCCAGCAGCCCCGCCAGGAGGGTGTACGAGCAGTACGTC.

This clonotype has more than one count but fewer than ten. V usage is TRBV5-1 and J usage is TRBJ2-5; 8 bases line up with TRBD2. The CDR3 runs 17 residues. Germline V gene data show CDR1 as SGHRS and CDR2 as YFSETQ. The V and J ends lost 4 bases and 4 bases, in that order; junction bases with no gene match: 15. The CDR3 coding sequence is TGCGCCAGCAGCCTGGGACTAGGGGGGTCGGAAGGAGAGACCCAGTACTTC. Translated, it gives CASSLGLGGSEGETQYF.

This chain uses TRBV27 with TRBJ1-6; 9 bases line up with TRBD1. V shed 10 bases, J shed 6 bases, and the junction held 7 bases outside the gene matches. Per germline, CDR1 MNHEY and CDR2 SMNVEV (reference sequence). The CDR3 extends over 14 amino acids. The CDR3 is CATGTGMGNSPLHF. The DNA for the CDR3 is TGTGCCACCGGGACAGGGATGGGTAATTCACCCCTCCACTTT.

The V and J genes are TRBV3-1 and TRBJ2-3; perhaps TRBD2 as D (5 bases). Trimming stripped 0 bases from V and 11 bases from J, with 12 bases between. The germline V gene has CDR1 LGHDT and CDR2 YNNKEL (reference sequence). The CDR3 length is 13 residues. The CDR3 DNA reads as TGTGCCAGCAGCCAAGATCAGAGGGAGAAGCAGTATTTT. Encoded protein: CASSQDQREKQYF.

The rearrangement joins TRBV4-1 to TRBJ2-3, with D possibly being TRBD1 or TRBD2 (6 bases each). Germline values: CDR1 MGHRA, CDR2 YSYEKL. V lost 5 bases and J 5 bases, leaving 17 bases between the germline ends. This CDR3 has 15 amino acids. The DNA for the CDR3 is TGCGCCAGCAGCATCATGGGGGGCGACGAAGATACGCAGTATTTT. It is translated as CASSIMGGDEDTQYF.

This clonotype appeared a few times. V gene TRBV9 combines with J gene TRBJ2-5; D gene ambiguous. The germline V and J ends were trimmed by 6 bases and 5 bases, with 17 bases remaining between them. CDR3 size: 14 residues. Germline CDR1 SGDLS, CDR2 YYNGEE. The CDR3 reads CASKKVDPRETQYF. CDR3 sequence (DNA): TGTGCCAGCAAGAAGGTGGATCCCCGGGAGACCCAGTACTTC.

There are a few counts of this clonotype. The chain employs TRBV5-5 and TRBJ1-1, with D unclear. Germline V gives CDR1 SGHKS, CDR2 YYEKEE (reference sequence). This CDR3 has 14 amino acids. V was cut by 0 bases and J by 7 bases, with 13 bases left in between. In DNA form, the CDR3 reads TGTGCCAGCAGCTTGGAATCCCCAGGCGTTGAAGCTTTCTTT. It specifies CASSLESPGVEAFF.

The sample holds a few counts of this clonotype. This chain connects TRBV5-1 to TRBJ2-7, with D tentatively TRBD2 (6 bases). Trimming took off 7 bases at V and 0 bases at J, with 17 bases between the two ends. This CDR3 contains 15 residues. Germline CDR1 is SGHRS and CDR2 is YFSETQ. CDR3 in amino acids: CASSETGLRSYEQYF. The CDR3 region has the DNA TGCGCCAGCTCGGAAACGGGACTCCGCTCCTACGAGCAGTACTTC. Looking up the rest from reference TRBV5-1 and TRBJ2-7 gives the full variable domain: KAGVTQTPRYLIKTRGQQVTLSCSPISGHRSVSWYQQTPGQGLQFLFEYFSETQRNKGNFPGRFSGRQFSNSRSEMNVSTLELGDSALYLCASSETGLRSYEQYFGPGTRLTVT.

This clonotype was found many times. J is TRBJ2-3 and V is TRBV7-2; D may match TRBD1 or TRBD2 (5 bases each). The V gene lost 6 bases and the J gene lost 0 bases, with 7 bases spanning the gap. Per germline, CDR1 SGHTA and CDR2 FQGNSA. The CDR3 is 13 amino acids. This CDR3 reads CASRGVSTDTQYF. In DNA form, the CDR3 reads TGTGCCAGCAGGGGGGTTAGCACAGATACGCAGTATTTT.

The chain uses TRBV5-5 and TRBJ1-2; D uncertain. The CDR3 sequence is 12 residues long. Trimming removed 3 bases at V and 8 bases at J, with 11 bases between. The germline CDR1 and CDR2 sequences are SGHKS and YYEKEE (reference sequence). This chain's CDR3 is CASSYSERGYTF. The CDR3 DNA follows: TGTGCCAGCAGCTACTCCGAACGGGGCTACACCTTC.

The chain is built from TRBV5-6 and TRBJ2-1; D might be TRBD1 or TRBD2, each matching 6 bases. Per the germline V gene, CDR1 is SGHDT and CDR2 is YYEEEE. CDR3 length: 13 amino acids. V was pared by 1 base and J by 8 bases, with 10 bases between. For the CDR3, the DNA is TGTGCCAGCAGCTTGTTGAGGGGGGATGAGCAGTTCTTC. This codes for CASSLLRGDEQFF.

This clonotype was observed many times. The chain couples TRBV5-1 to TRBJ2-1; 7 nucleotides agree with TRBD2. Germline V gene lookup returns CDR1 SGHRS and CDR2 YFSETQ. The CDR3 runs 15 residues. Trimming took 5 bases from V and 3 from J; bases not matched to a gene: 8. As DNA, the CDR3 is TGCGCCAGCAGATATACTAGCGATTTCTACAATGAGCAGTTCTTC. Translation gives CASRYTSDFYNEQFF.

The V gene is TRBV20-1, the J gene TRBJ1-2; 9 bases agree with TRBD1. From germline, CDR1 is DFQATT and CDR2 SNEGSKA (reference sequence). J lost 4 bases, V lost 6 bases, and 12 bases had no gene match. The CDR3 spans 15 residues. CDR3 nucleotide sequence: TGCAGTGCAGCCCCCCGGACAGGGGTCCTCTATGGCTACACCTTC. Translation gives CSAAPRTGVLYGYTF.

This clonotype was detected only once. The chain carries TRBV6-2 or TRBV6-3 and TRBJ1-5; tentatively, D is TRBD1 (5 bases). The CDR3 is 14 residues long. In germline, CDR1 is MNHEY, CDR2 SVGEGT. The V gene lost 10 bases and the J gene lost 1 base, with 14 bases spanning the gap. The CDR3 here is CATGRDGSNQPQHF. The DNA of the CDR3 is TGTGCCACTGGCCGGGACGGGAGCAATCAGCCCCAGCATTTT.

The V gene is TRBV3-1, the J gene TRBJ2-2, with 9 bases lining up with TRBD1. J gave up 4 bases and V 1 base, and 4 bases lay outside the gene matches. The germline V gene encodes CDR1 LGHDT and CDR2 YNNKEL (reference sequence). This CDR3 has 16 amino acids. CDR3 amino acids: CASSQGGDRVTGELFF. In DNA form, the CDR3 reads TGTGCCAGCAGCCAAGGTGGGGACAGGGTCACCGGGGAGCTGTTTTTT.

V usage is TRBV30 and J usage is TRBJ2-5, with D unresolved. The germline V gene encodes CDR1 GTSNPN and CDR2 SVGIG (reference sequence). This CDR3 region has 13 residues. Trimming took off 4 bases at V and 1 base at J, with 10 bases between the two ends. The CDR3 loop is CAWTGRVQETQYF. CDR3 coding DNA: TGTGCCTGGACGGGTAGAGTCCAAGAGACCCAGTACTTC.

The chain couples TRBV6-2 or TRBV6-3 to TRBJ2-2; TRBD1 agrees at 7 bases. Germline values: CDR1 MNHEY, CDR2 SVGEGT. The length of the CDR3 is 14 residues. Germline trimming cut 6 bases from V and 7 bases from J; bases unmatched to any gene: 8. The CDR3 DNA follows: TGTGCCAGCAGGACAGGGATCGGGTTCGGGGAGCTGTTTTTT. Translating gives CASRTGIGFGELFF.

V gene TRBV28 combines with J gene TRBJ1-1; D is unclear. Germline V gene data show CDR1 as MDHEN and CDR2 as SYDVKM. V dropped 4 bases and J dropped 1 base, with 7 bases sitting between them. This CDR3 spans 13 amino acids. The CDR3: CASSWVANTEAFF. CDR3 in DNA: TGTGCCAGCAGTTGGGTGGCGAACACTGAAGCTTTCTTT.

Ten or more counts support this clonotype. This chain connects TRBV12-3 or TRBV12-4 to TRBJ1-5, with D tentatively TRBD1 (5 bases). The CDR3 covers 14 residues. V lost 5 bases to trimming and J lost 5 bases, with 13 bases between them. The CDR3 nucleotides read TGTGCCAGCAGTCCGATTGACAGAGATCAGCCCCAGCATTTT. Its protein product is CASSPIDRDQPQHF.

The sample holds many counts of this clonotype. The chain uses TRBV12-3 or TRBV12-4 and TRBJ2-1; TRBD2 might be the D (7 bases). CDR3 size: 13 residues. Trimming shortened V by 0 bases and J by 10 bases, and 10 bases separated the two germline ends. The CDR3 reads CASSLARGREQFF. CDR3 coding DNA: TGTGCCAGCAGTTTAGCGCGGGGGCGCGAGCAGTTCTTC.

In its sample, this clonotype was seen a few times. The V call is TRBV19, the J call TRBJ1-1; TRBD1 is a possible D gene (5 bases). The germline V gene encodes CDR1 LNHDA and CDR2 SQIVND (reference sequence). The CDR3 consists of 13 residues. V was pared by 10 bases and J by 5 bases, with 17 bases between. The CDR3, as DNA: TGTGCCACCGGTGGGGCGGGGGTAACTGAAGCTTTCTTT. It encodes CATGGAGVTEAFF.